The next 22 T cell receptor beta chains were all read from a single sample in a study of type 1 regulatory T cells (dated by TCRdb to the early 2020s). These receptors have no known antigen. Sequencer: Illumina MiSeq. Using fastp at Q25 and MiXCR, TCRdb reprocessed the public reads and kept productive beta chains. Each record represents a unique CDR3 protein, reported with the most common genes and DNA among its rows. Within this sample are about 14,000 distinct CDR3 sequences, with approximately 14% of them counted one time only. Less than 20% of the sample is taken by the ten largest. The specimen was cultured T cells, either the whole culture or a sorted T cell fraction (not recorded which). These receptors came from a human donor in good health.

By frequency in the sample, this clonotype is medium-sized. The rearrangement links TRBV27 to TRBJ2-1; 8 positions match TRBD2. The V gene end was trimmed by 3 bases and the J gene end by 2 bases; junction bases not matched to a gene: 9. Germline lookup yields CDR1 MNHEY and CDR2 SMNVEV (reference sequence). The CDR3 is made up of 17 amino acids. The CDR3 region is CASSFLRGSGAYNEQFF. The CDR3 coding sequence is TGTGCCAGCAGTTTCCTCCGAGGTAGCGGGGCCTACAATGAGCAGTTCTTC.

This clonotype is categorized as medium-sized (0.01 to 0.1%). The genes are TRBV9 and TRBJ1-5; no reliable D call. From germline, CDR1 is SGDLS and CDR2 YYNGEE. Trimming stripped 7 bases from V and 4 bases from J, with 12 bases between. The CDR3 has 13 amino acids. Here the CDR3 DNA reads TGTGCCAGCGGACCTTTTGGGAATCAGCCCCAGCATTTT. Translation: CASGPFGNQPQHF.

Only a few counts were recorded for this clonotype. This chain joins TRBV20-1 and TRBJ2-7; 14 bases fit TRBD2. The CDR3 runs 15 residues. Germline V gene data show CDR1 as DFQATT and CDR2 as SNEGSKA (reference sequence). With V trimmed by 7 bases and J by 3 bases, 8 bases remained unmatched. CDR3 DNA sequence: TGCAGTGATGGGACTAGCGGGAGTTCATACTACGAGCAGTACTTC. Protein product: CSDGTSGSSYYEQYF.

The chain is built from TRBV19 and TRBJ1-5, with unresolved D. Trimming stripped 4 bases from V and 1 base from J, with 11 bases between. This CDR3 contains 15 residues. Germline V CDR1 and CDR2: LNHDA, SQIVND (reference sequence). The CDR3 loop is CASSTPQESNQPQHF. CDR3 coding DNA: TGTGCCAGTAGTACTCCACAAGAAAGCAATCAGCCCCAGCATTTT.

The chain employs TRBV28 and TRBJ2-1; D is possibly TRBD2 (6 bases). Germline V CDR1 and CDR2: MDHEN, SYDVKM. This CDR3 has 19 amino acids. Trimming left V 6 bases short and J 0 bases short, with 24 bases between. Here the CDR3 DNA reads TGTGCCAGCAGCTCCTTAGGGCTAGCGCCTACTCTCTCCTACAATGAGCAGTTCTTC. This encodes CASSSLGLAPTLSYNEQFF.

This clonotype came up a few times. The chain joins TRBV5-1 to TRBJ2-2; 7 positions agree with TRBD2. V shed 4 bases and J 2 bases; nucleotides not matched to a gene: 2. The length of the CDR3 is 14 residues. Germline assignment: CDR1 SGHRS and CDR2 YFSETQ. In DNA, the CDR3 is TGCGCCAGCAGCGTGGGACTAAACACCGGGGAGCTGTTTTTT. Encoded protein: CASSVGLNTGELFF.

This clonotype appeared many times. This rearrangement joins TRBV30 to TRBJ2-5; no clear D. The germline CDR1 and CDR2 sequences are GTSNPN and SVGIG (reference sequence). This CDR3 has 13 amino acids. Trimming pared 0 bases from V and 5 bases from J, leaving 10 bases between. This CDR3 is CAWSVGFSETQYF. The CDR3 coding sequence is TGTGCCTGGAGTGTAGGCTTTTCGGAGACCCAGTACTTC.

This clonotype was seen ten or more times. CDR3 sequence reads: CASSSVALPETQYF. CDR3 nucleotides: TGTGCCAGCTCCAGTGTGGCTCTTCCAGAGACCCAGTACTTC. V and J are TRBV18 and TRBJ2-5; D is uncertain. This CDR3 spans 14 amino acids. Per germline, CDR1 KGHSH and CDR2 LQKENI. V was shortened by 6 bases and J by 4 bases, with 15 bases between the two germline ends.

This clonotype was counted ten times or more. The rearrangement links TRBV9 to TRBJ2-7, with D hard to call. The length of the CDR3 is 14 residues. V lost 4 bases and J 6 bases, leaving 17 bases between the germline ends. Germline CDR1 is SGDLS and CDR2 is YYNGEE. The CDR3 is CASSLDPLQGEQYF. Here the CDR3 DNA reads TGTGCCAGCAGCTTGGACCCCTTGCAAGGCGAGCAGTACTTC.

In its sample, this clonotype was seen a few times. V gene TRBV10-2 combines with J gene TRBJ2-1; 11 bases line up with TRBD2. The germline V gene encodes CDR1 WSHSY and CDR2 SAAADI. V gave up 5 bases and J gave up 0 bases; unmatched junction bases: 15. There are 20 residues in the CDR3. As DNA, the CDR3 is TGCGCCAGCAGTACCAGGACTAGCGGGTCGAAACCCAGCTCCTACAATGAGCAGTTCTTC. It encodes CASSTRTSGSKPSSYNEQFF.

This clonotype was seen more than once but under ten times. This may come from a read error, since a much larger clone is one base off. This sequence joins TRBV28 and TRBJ1-6; D perhaps matches TRBD1 (5 bases). The CDR3 loop spans 16 amino acids. CDR1 MDHEN and CDR2 SYDVKM come from the germline V gene. DNA for the CDR3: TGTGCCGGCAGTGGATACAGGAGCTCCTATAATTCACCCCTCCACTTT. This gives the protein CAGSGYRSSYNSPLHF.

This clonotype was picked up many times. The chain combines TRBV5-1 with TRBJ2-1; D is unresolved. Trimming pared 7 bases from V and 3 bases from J, leaving 11 bases between. Germline V CDR1 and CDR2: SGHRS, YFSETQ. The CDR3 has 13 residues. The CDR3 region has the DNA TGCGCCAGCTCCGAAGCCCACTACAATGAGCAGTTCTTC. Protein sequence: CASSEAHYNEQFF.

This clonotype appeared many times. V usage is TRBV18 and J usage is TRBJ1-1, with TRBD1 identical over 7 bases. Trimming at V came to 4 bases and at J to 3 bases, leaving 5 bases not matched to a gene. CDR3 length equals 14 residues. Germline V CDR1 and CDR2: KGHSH, LQKENI. In DNA, the CDR3 is TGTGCCAGCTCACTGGGCCAGGGGGACACTGAAGCTTTCTTT. Encoded protein: CASSLGQGDTEAFF.

This clonotype was counted only a few times. V and J are TRBV9 and TRBJ2-1; TRBD2 matches at 7 bases. The J segment lost 9 bases and the V segment lost 4 bases, leaving 10 bases of the junction unmatched. Per germline, CDR1 SGDLS and CDR2 YYNGEE. This CDR3 region has 14 residues. For the CDR3, the DNA is TGTGCCAGCAGCCCCTGGACTAGTTCGGGTGAGCAGTTCTTC. Its protein is CASSPWTSSGEQFF.

The genes are TRBV12-3 or TRBV12-4 and TRBJ2-7; the D call may be TRBD1 or TRBD2 (6 bases each). The CDR3 covers 13 residues. The V end was cut by 5 bases, the J end by 3 bases, with 11 bases between. DNA for the CDR3: TGTGCCAGCAGTCTAGGGGGGTTCTACGAGCAGTACTTC. Translated, it gives CASSLGGFYEQYF.

This clonotype has at least ten counts. The V and J genes are TRBV12-3 or TRBV12-4 and TRBJ2-1; perhaps TRBD1 as D (7 bases). The CDR3 is 16 residues long. V lost 5 bases and J 4 bases, leaving 18 bases between the germline ends. The DNA of the CDR3 is TGTGCCAGCAGTCCCTGGGGGGACAGCCCTTACAATGAGCAGTTCTTC. Translation: CASSPWGDSPYNEQFF.

Ten or more counts support this clonotype. The chain couples TRBV24-1 to TRBJ2-3, with 8 bases identical to TRBD1. Trimming cost V 3 bases and J 1 base; bases outside gene matches: 8. This CDR3 spans 17 amino acids. Per the germline V gene, CDR1 is KGHDR and CDR2 is SFDVKD. This CDR3 reads CATSDPGQGGGTDTQYF. Here the CDR3 DNA reads TGTGCCACCAGTGATCCAGGACAGGGTGGGGGCACAGATACGCAGTATTTT.

This rearrangement joins TRBV5-1 to TRBJ1-1; D uncertain. From germline, CDR1 is SGHRS and CDR2 YFSETQ. Trimming took off 2 bases at V and 0 bases at J, with 8 bases between the two ends. The CDR3 sequence is 14 residues long. CDR3 in DNA: TGCGCCAGCAGCTTTGGAGGTATGAACACTGAAGCTTTCTTT. Its protein is CASSFGGMNTEAFF.

V and J are TRBV18 and TRBJ2-7; tentatively, D is TRBD2 (5 bases). The CDR3 is 14 amino acids. CDR1 and CDR2 from the germline V gene are KGHSH and LQKENI. With 1 base removed from V and 2 bases from J, the gap between germline ends came to 9 bases. CDR3 region: CASSPQGSTYEQYF. CDR3 DNA: TGTGCCAGCTCACCACAAGGGAGTACCTACGAGCAGTACTTC.

This clonotype was observed a few times. The genes are TRBV5-1 and TRBJ2-1, with D maybe TRBD2 (6 bases). Per the germline V gene, CDR1 is SGHRS and CDR2 is YFSETQ. The V gene lost 0 bases and the J gene lost 6 bases, with 25 bases spanning the gap. The CDR3 has 19 residues. The CDR3, as DNA: TGCGCCAGCAGCTTGGGATCGGGAGTTAAATGGGGTTTAGGCAATGAGCAGTTCTTC. Its protein product is CASSLGSGVKWGLGNEQFF.

This clonotype was counted a few times. The V call is TRBV3-1, the J call TRBJ2-6; no reliable D call. The CDR3 runs to 13 residues. Germline V gene lookup returns CDR1 LGHDT and CDR2 YNNKEL (reference sequence). V was shortened by 3 bases and J by 4 bases, with 4 bases between the two germline ends. The CDR3, as DNA: TGTGCCAGCAGCCAGTCCGGGGCCAACGTCCTGACTTTC. Translating it yields CASSQSGANVLTF. The complete variable domain, with remaining parts taken from reference TRBV3-1 and TRBJ2-6, reads DTAVSQTPKYLVTQMGNDKSIKCEQNLGHDTMYWYKQDSKKFLKIMFSYNNKELIINETVPNRFSPKSPDKAHLNLHINSLELGDSAVYFCASSQSGANVLTFGAGSRLTVL.

Concerning this clonotype itself: A single base separates this from a much larger clone, so it may be a read error. The chain carries TRBV29-1 and TRBJ2-1; TRBD1 matches at 10 bases. Germline-derived CDR1 and CDR2 are SQVTM and ANQGSEA. The CDR3 contains 12 residues. V lost 6 bases to trimming and J lost 6 bases; unmatched junction nucleotides: 2. In DNA form, the CDR3 reads TGCAGCGTGGACAGGGGGGGCAATGAGCAGTTCTTC. Its protein product is CSVDRGGNEQFF.